This T cell receptor beta chain was sequenced in a study of T cell repertoires in cytomegalovirus infection. Study in general: Public TCR beta signatures marked donors with CMV infection and the matching HLA. Study-level findings and limits: The study found HLA-C-restricted CMV-specific TCR beta clonotypes dominating the ex vivo response. Cumulative public TCR beta family frequency identified carriers of CMV plus the relevant HLA.

This clonotype was counted ten times or more. Its antigen remains unknown. TCRdb re-called the reads through MiXCR, storing one row per CDR3 protein. The sample yields about 60,000 distinct CDR3 sequences, approximately 36% seen once. The CDR3 covers 19 residues. The trim removed 1 base at V and 0 bases at J, leaving 14 bases unmatched. Germline assignment: CDR1 SGHTA and CDR2 FQGNSA. The V gene is TRBV7-2, the J gene TRBJ2-5; 7 positions agree with TRBD2. Sequenced sample: PBMCs, sequenced either directly or after in vitro stimulation (not recorded which). This receptor was identified in a human donor in good health (CMV status not recorded). Some clones in this sample may be carry-over from other donors' samples. The CDR3 sequence: CASSLVSASGVLYQETQYF. The CDR3 bases are TGTGCCAGCAGCTTAGTTTCGGCTAGCGGTGTCCTGTACCAAGAGACCCAGTACTTC. Full variable domain (missing parts from reference TRBV7-2 and TRBJ2-5): GAGVSQSPSNKVTEKGKDVELRCDPISGHTALYWYRQSLGQGLEFLIYFQGNSAPDKSGLPSDRFSAERTGGSVSTLTIQRTQQEDSAVYLCASSLVSASGVLYQETQYFGPGTRLLVL.